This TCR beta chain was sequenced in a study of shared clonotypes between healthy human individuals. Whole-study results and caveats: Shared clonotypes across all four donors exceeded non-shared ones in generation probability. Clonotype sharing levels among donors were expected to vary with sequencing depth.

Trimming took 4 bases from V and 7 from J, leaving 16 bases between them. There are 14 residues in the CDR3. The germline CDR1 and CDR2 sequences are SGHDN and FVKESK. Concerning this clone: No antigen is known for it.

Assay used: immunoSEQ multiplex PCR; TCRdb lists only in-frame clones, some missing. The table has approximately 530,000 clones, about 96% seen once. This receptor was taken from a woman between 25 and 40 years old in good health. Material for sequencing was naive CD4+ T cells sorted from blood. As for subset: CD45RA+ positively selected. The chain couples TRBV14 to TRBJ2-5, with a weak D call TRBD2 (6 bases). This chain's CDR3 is CASSPGLYKGTQYF. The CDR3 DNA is TGTGCCAGCAGCCCGGGACTTTATAAGGGGACCCAGTACTTC.